The 20 T cell receptor beta chains below were found in one sample sequenced in a study of T cells in Graves' hyperthyroidism and ophthalmopathy. Amplified TCR beta CDR3 regions derived from RNA transcripts. The TCR CDR3 first-round RT-PCR relied on the HTBI primer set. One entry per CDR3 protein results from TCRdb running MiXCR on the multiplex PCR reads. The sample has a few hundred thousand distinct CDR3 sequences, 46% seen once. Sequencing input: peripheral blood or thyroid tissue (not recorded which). These receptor sequences come from a young woman with Graves' hyperthyroidism.

The chain uses TRBV7-2 and TRBJ1-1; D is unclear. Per the germline V gene, CDR1 is SGHTA and CDR2 is FQGNSA. V was trimmed by 6 bases and J by 0 bases, leaving 5 bases between them. The CDR3 length is 12 residues. The CDR3 nucleotides read TGTGCCAGCAGACTCCTGAACACTGAAGCTTTCTTT. This gives the protein CASRLLNTEAFF.

The chain recombines TRBV10-3 with TRBJ1-1; D might be TRBD1 (6 bases). Germline V gene sequence: CDR1 ENHRY, CDR2 SYGVKD. This CDR3 has 13 amino acids. V was shortened by 4 bases and J by 1 base, with 7 bases between the two germline ends. The CDR3 region has the DNA TGTGCCATCAGTGGGGGACAGAACACTGAAGCTTTCTTT. Translation gives CAISGGQNTEAFF.

The table lists this clonotype with a few counts. The V and J genes are TRBV5-1 and TRBJ2-2; TRBD2 matches 8 bases. The junction had 1 base not matched to a gene; V was cut back by 2 bases and J by 4 bases. This CDR3 has 14 residues. Germline V lookup: CDR1 SGHRS, CDR2 YFSETQ. The chain's CDR3 is CASSLAGVTGELFF. The CDR3 DNA follows: TGCGCCAGCAGCTTAGCGGGAGTCACCGGGGAGCTGTTTTTT. Supplemented by reference TRBV5-1 and TRBJ2-2, the full variable domain reads KAGVTQTPRYLIKTRGQQVTLSCSPISGHRSVSWYQQTPGQGLQFLFEYFSETQRNKGNFPGRFSGRQFSNSRSEMNVSTLELGDSALYLCASSLAGVTGELFFGEGSRLTVL.

The table lists this clonotype with a few counts. The CDR3: CASSPGSSTYEQYF. The CDR3 nucleotides read TGTGCCAGCAGCCCCGGGAGTAGCACCTACGAGCAGTACTTC. The chain recombines TRBV7-9 with TRBJ2-7; tentative D call: TRBD2 (6 bases). The CDR3 runs to 14 residues. Per germline, CDR1 SEHNR and CDR2 FQNEAQ (reference sequence). The ends were cut back, 5 bases at V and 2 bases at J, with 13 bases in the middle.

The sample holds a few counts of this clonotype. The chain recombines TRBV12-3 or TRBV12-4 with TRBJ2-5; D assignment may be TRBD1 or TRBD2 (6 bases each). This CDR3 contains 13 residues. V was clipped by 6 bases and J by 5 bases, with 13 bases between them. DNA of the CDR3: TGTGCCAGCAGCCGCAAGGGGGGTGAGACCCAGTACTTC. Translated, it gives CASSRKGGETQYF.

Of note for this clonotype: Germline and junction disagree at one end, which may indicate a read error. The rearrangement links TRBV29-1 to TRBJ2-1; 7 bases align to TRBD2. In germline, CDR1 is SQVTM, CDR2 ANQGSEA. The CDR3 extends over 16 amino acids. CDR3 bases: TGCAGCGTCCCCCGGGGCGGGGGTCCCTCCTACAATAAGCAGTTCTTC. Its protein product is CSVPRGGGPSYNKQFF.

This clonotype was seen only a few times. This rearrangement joins TRBV20-1 to TRBJ1-4; TRBD1 is a possible D gene (6 bases). Trimming stripped 3 bases from V and 8 bases from J, with 19 bases between. Germline V lookup: CDR1 DFQATT, CDR2 SNEGSKA (reference sequence). The CDR3 sequence is 15 residues long. CDR3 sequence: CSASGGRRGGEKLFF. CDR3 sequence (DNA): TGCAGTGCTAGCGGGGGGCGACGGGGAGGGGAAAAACTGTTTTTT.

The chain couples TRBV5-1 to TRBJ2-5; no clear D. CDR3 length: 12 amino acids. Looked up from germline, CDR1 is SGHRS and CDR2 is YFSETQ. V shed 1 base and J shed 7 bases, with 8 bases lying between them. This chain's CDR3 is CASSLYGPTQYF. CDR3 sequence (DNA): TGCGCCAGCAGCTTGTATGGGCCGACCCAGTACTTC.

The V call is TRBV15, the J call TRBJ2-1; D gene uncertain. The length of the CDR3 is 18 residues. Trimming shortened V by 0 bases and J by 2 bases, and 17 bases separated the two germline ends. Germline CDR1 LNHNV, CDR2 YYDKDF (reference sequence). The CDR3 protein is CATSRDTSGQPTYNEQFF. Here the CDR3 DNA reads TGTGCCACCAGCAGAGATACGTCCGGGCAACCCACCTACAATGAGCAGTTCTTC.

In this sample, this clonotype turned up a few times. The CDR3 reads CSVELTGSLGSGANVLTF. DNA for the CDR3: TGCAGCGTTGAACTGACAGGGTCCCTCGGCTCTGGGGCCAACGTCCTGACTTTC. The chain joins TRBV29-1 to TRBJ2-6; 7 positions agree with TRBD1. Trimming cost V 2 bases and J 0 bases; bases outside gene matches: 10. This CDR3 has 18 amino acids. Germline V gene lookup returns CDR1 SQVTM and CDR2 ANQGSEA.

The sample holds a few counts of this clonotype. V is TRBV2 and J is TRBJ2-7; D uncertain. Germline CDR1 SNHLY, CDR2 FYNNEI. V was pared by 4 bases and J by 6 bases, with 13 bases between. CDR3 length equals 13 residues. The CDR3 bases are TGTGCCAGCAGTGTGAGCCCTCCCACCGAGCAGTACTTC. As protein: CASSVSPPTEQYF. Looking up the rest from reference TRBV2 and TRBJ2-7 gives the full variable domain: EPEVTQTPSHQVTQMGQEVILRCVPISNHLYFYWYRQILGQKVEFLVSFYNNEISEKSEIFDDQFSVERPDGSNFTLKIRSTKLEDSAMYFCASSVSPPTEQYFGPGTRLTVT.

V gene TRBV5-1 combines with J gene TRBJ1-1; D is possibly TRBD1 (6 bases). The CDR3 totals 13 residues. The germline V and J ends were trimmed by 7 bases and 3 bases, with 13 bases remaining between them. Germline V CDR1 and CDR2: SGHRS, YFSETQ. DNA for the CDR3: TGCGCCAGCGCCCCCTCAGGGGACACTGAAGCTTTCTTT. Translation gives CASAPSGDTEAFF.

Only one count was recorded for this clonotype. This chain joins TRBV2 and TRBJ1-5, with D hard to call. The V and J ends lost 7 bases and 0 bases respectively, with 10 bases between them. CDR3 size: 14 residues. Germline V gives CDR1 SNHLY, CDR2 FYNNEI. DNA for the CDR3: TGTGCCAGCAATCAGCGGCTTAGCAATCAGCCCCAGCATTTT. Translating gives CASNQRLSNQPQHF. The full variable domain, completed using reference TRBV2 and TRBJ1-5, is EPEVTQTPSHQVTQMGQEVILRCVPISNHLYFYWYRQILGQKVEFLVSFYNNEISEKSEIFDDQFSVERPDGSNFTLKIRSTKLEDSAMYFCASNQRLSNQPQHFGDGTRLSIL.

On this clonotype: This may stem from a read error, because a much larger clone lies one nucleotide away. The chain uses TRBV24-1 and TRBJ1-1; D call uncertain. Germline V gene lookup returns CDR1 KGHDR and CDR2 SFDVKD. This CDR3 has 12 amino acids. The CDR3 spells CAASDLKGEAFF. For the CDR3, the DNA is TGTGCCGCCAGTGATTTAAAGGGAGAAGCTTTCTTT.

The V and J genes are TRBV2 and TRBJ1-2, with D maybe TRBD1 (5 bases). The CDR3 runs 11 residues. The germline V gene has CDR1 SNHLY and CDR2 FYNNEI. V gave up 2 bases and J gave up 12 bases, with 10 bases separating them. The CDR3 protein is CASSEQGGHTF. The CDR3 nucleotides read TGTGCCAGCAGTGAACAGGGTGGGCACACCTTC.

This clonotype was observed a few times. The chain links TRBV7-9 to TRBJ1-4, with D uncertain. V shed 4 bases and J shed 4 bases, with 7 bases lying between them. The CDR3 length is 13 residues. The V gene's germline CDR1 is SEHNR and CDR2 FQNEAQ (reference sequence). CDR3 nucleotide sequence: TGTGCCAGCAGCTACAACATTAATGAAAAACTGTTTTTT. It specifies CASSYNINEKLFF.

The genes are TRBV20-1 and TRBJ1-1; perhaps TRBD1 as D (6 bases). The germline gives CDR1 DFQATT, CDR2 SNEGSKA (reference sequence). Trimming pared 0 bases from V and 11 bases from J, leaving 16 bases between. The CDR3 is made up of 13 amino acids. DNA of the CDR3: TGCAGTGCTAGAGATCCAGAGGAAAGGGGGGCTTTCTTT. Translation gives CSARDPEERGAFF.

The chain couples TRBV5-1 to TRBJ2-7; D gene ambiguous. Germline CDR1 SGHRS, CDR2 YFSETQ. CDR3 size: 12 residues. V lost 7 bases and J lost 6, with 14 bases in between. CDR3 residues: CASLVRGFEQYF. In DNA, the CDR3 is TGCGCCAGCTTGGTGCGAGGTTTCGAGCAGTACTTC.

The V and J genes are TRBV25-1 and TRBJ2-7; D assignment may be TRBD1 or TRBD2 (5 bases each). The length of the CDR3 is 15 residues. Germline CDR1 MGHDK, CDR2 SYGVNS. V dropped 5 bases and J dropped 3 bases, with 17 bases sitting between them. CDR3: CASSSYLGTYYEQYF. CDR3 in DNA: TGTGCCAGCAGTTCGTACCTAGGGACCTACTACGAGCAGTACTTC.

V gene TRBV7-9 combines with J gene TRBJ1-1; D is uncertain. CDR3 length: 15 residues. Per the germline V gene, CDR1 is SEHNR and CDR2 is FQNEAQ (reference sequence). Trimming shortened V by 5 bases and J by 4 bases, and 17 bases separated the two germline ends. The CDR3 DNA is TGTGCCAGCAGCCCGATCGAAGTAGGGCTCACTGAAGCTTTCTTT. Protein sequence: CASSPIEVGLTEAFF.